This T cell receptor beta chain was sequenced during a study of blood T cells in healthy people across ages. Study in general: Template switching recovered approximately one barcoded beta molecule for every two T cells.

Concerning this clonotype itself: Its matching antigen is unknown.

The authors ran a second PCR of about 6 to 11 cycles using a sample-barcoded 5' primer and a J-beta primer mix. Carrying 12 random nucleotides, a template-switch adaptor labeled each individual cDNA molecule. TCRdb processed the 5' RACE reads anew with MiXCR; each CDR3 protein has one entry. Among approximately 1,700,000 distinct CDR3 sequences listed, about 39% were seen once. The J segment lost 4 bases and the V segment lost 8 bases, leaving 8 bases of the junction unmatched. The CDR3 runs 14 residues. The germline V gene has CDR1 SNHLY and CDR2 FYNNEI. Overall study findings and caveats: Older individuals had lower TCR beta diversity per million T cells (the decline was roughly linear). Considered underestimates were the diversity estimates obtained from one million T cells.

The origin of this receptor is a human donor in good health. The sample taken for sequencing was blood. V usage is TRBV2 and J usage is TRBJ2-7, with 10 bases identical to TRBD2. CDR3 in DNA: TGTGCCAGCCATTCCGGGACTAGCGTGTACGAGCAGTACTTC. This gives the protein CASHSGTSVYEQYF.